The rows below give T cell receptor beta chains drawn from one sample of a study of Graves' ophthalmopathy and Graves' hyperthyroidism. TCRdb called the multiplex PCR reads again in MiXCR, with one record for every CDR3 protein. This table holds approximately 330,000 distinct CDR3 sequences, about 17% found once. The sequencing input was peripheral blood. The receptors shown here come from an adult man with Graves' ophthalmopathy. Each CDR3 is given with its conserved first and last residue. D genes are given only for firm matches. Some rows have no size entry. The others give once, few or many, or a class for an expanded clone.

d_call j_call clone_size v_call cdr3_aa cdr3_nt
- TRBJ1-1 many TRBV7-9 CASSRETANTEAFF TGTGCCAGCAGCCGCGAGACGGCGAACACTGAAGCTTTCTTT
TRBD1 TRBJ1-2 many TRBV28 CASRGDRGPRGYTF TGTGCCAGCAGGGGGGACAGGGGGCCTCGGGGCTACACCTTC
TRBD1 TRBJ2-2 - TRBV6-2/TRBV6-3 CASSYSKTGGIFTGELFF TGTGCCAGCAGTTACTCGAAGACAGGGGGAATCTTCACCGGGGAGCTGTTTTTT
TRBD1 TRBJ2-5 many TRBV11-3 CASSFGGTGHQETQYF TGTGCCAGCAGTTTTGGGGGGACAGGACACCAAGAGACCCAGTACTTC
TRBD1 TRBJ1-1 many TRBV19 CASSIPGQVHEAFF TGTGCCAGTAGTATACCCGGACAGGTACATGAAGCTTTCTTT
TRBD1 TRBJ2-5 many TRBV11-2 CASSRGQQETQYF TGTGCCAGCAGCCGGGGACAGCAAGAGACCCAGTACTTC
TRBD2 TRBJ2-7 - TRBV5-1 CASSFSDGTSGRRTYEQYF TGCGCCAGCAGCTTTTCTGACGGGACTAGCGGACGCCGAACCTACGAGCAGTACTTC
- TRBJ2-2 - TRBV6-5 CASSYSGEAGELFF TGTGCCAGCAGTTACTCCGGCGAGGCCGGGGAGCTGTTTTTT
TRBD1 TRBJ1-6 many TRBV7-9 CATGQGSSYNSPLHF TGTGCCACTGGACAGGGAAGCTCCTATAATTCACCCCTCCACTTT
- TRBJ2-7 many TRBV4-3 CASGLRAGYEQYF TGCGCCAGCGGCCTGAGGGCGGGCTACGAGCAGTACTTC
- TRBJ2-5 many TRBV29-1 CSVVPRTKETQYF TGCAGCGTTGTTCCCAGGACAAAAGAGACCCAGTACTTC
- TRBJ1-3 many TRBV6-5 CASSFAGYDSGNTIYF TGTGCCAGCAGTTTCGCAGGGTATGACTCTGGAAACACCATATATTTT
- TRBJ2-4 - TRBV12-3/TRBV12-4 CASSPGVGLAKNIQYF TGTGCCAGCAGTCCCGGGGTTGGTCTAGCCAAAAACATTCAGTACTTC
TRBD1 TRBJ1-6 many TRBV4-2 CASSQVRGASPLHF TGTGCCAGCAGCCAAGTCAGGGGGGCTTCACCCCTCCACTTT
- TRBJ2-5 many TRBV7-8 CASSLAVPSESETQYF TGTGCCAGCAGCTTAGCGGTTCCTAGCGAATCAGAGACCCAGTACTTC
- TRBJ1-1 many TRBV20-1 CSAREFGNLDTEAFF TGCAGTGCTAGAGAGTTTGGGAATCTGGACACTGAAGCTTTCTTT
- TRBJ1-2 many TRBV12-3/TRBV12-4 CASSLEVAVGYGYTF TGTGCCAGCAGTTTAGAGGTAGCAGTGGGCTATGGCTACACCTTC
- TRBJ1-6 many TRBV20-1 CSADPGGQNNSPLHF TGCAGTGCTGACCCGGGAGGTCAGAATAATTCACCCCTCCACTTT
- TRBJ2-5 many TRBV13 CASSLVDSQETQYF TGTGCCAGCAGCTTAGTTGACAGCCAAGAGACCCAGTACTTC
- TRBJ2-7 many TRBV28 CASSLGLGVHEQYF TGTGCCAGCAGTTTAGGTCTAGGGGTCCACGAGCAGTACTTC
- TRBJ1-6 many TRBV27 CASSLTGPEGSPLHF TGTGCCAGCAGTTTAACGGGACCGGAGGGTTCACCCCTCCACTTT
- TRBJ2-7 many TRBV20-1 CSARGTSAYEQYF TGCAGTGCTAGAGGGACGTCGGCCTACGAGCAGTACTTC
- TRBJ2-2 many TRBV10-3 CAISGPAGNTGELFF TGTGCCATCAGTGGGCCAGCGGGGAACACCGGGGAGCTGTTTTTT
- TRBJ1-1 many TRBV6-1 CASSAYAGGPEAFF TGTGCCAGCAGTGCTTACGCGGGTGGCCCTGAAGCTTTCTTT
- TRBJ2-5 many TRBV7-2 CASSPSGLQGTQYF TGTGCCAGCAGCCCGAGCGGCCTCCAAGGGACCCAGTACTTC
TRBD1 TRBJ2-7 many TRBV6-5 CASSYWGTGGYEQYF TGTGCCAGCAGTTATTGGGGGACAGGGGGCTACGAGCAGTACTTC
- TRBJ2-5 many TRBV6-1 CASSKPTGRLETQYF TGTGCCAGCAGTAAACCTACGGGACGGCTAGAGACCCAGTACTTC
- TRBJ2-5 - TRBV15 CATSSRQGGETQYF TGTGCCACCAGCAGTAGACAGGGAGGGGAGACCCAGTACTTC
TRBD2 TRBJ2-2 many TRBV9 CASSVTSGDTNTGELFF TGTGCCAGCAGCGTGACTAGCGGGGACACGAACACCGGGGAGCTGTTTTTT
- TRBJ2-5 - TRBV12-3/TRBV12-4 CASSFNTGKTQYF TGTGCCAGCAGCTTCAACACCGGAAAGACCCAGTACTTC
- TRBJ1-5 many TRBV20-1 CSASAVNSNQPQHF TGCAGTGCTAGTGCCGTAAATAGCAATCAGCCCCAGCATTTT
- TRBJ2-5 many TRBV5-6 CASSWGESETQYF TGTGCCAGCAGCTGGGGGGAGAGTGAGACCCAGTACTTC
- TRBJ1-2 many TRBV12-3/TRBV12-4 CASTTLGSGYTF TGTGCCAGCACCACGCTCGGGTCTGGCTACACCTTC
- TRBJ2-2 many TRBV5-1 CASSLLPGEVTGELFF TGCGCCAGCAGCTTATTACCGGGAGAGGTCACCGGGGAGCTGTTTTTT
- TRBJ2-7 - TRBV3-1 CASQGCSYEQYF TGTGCCTCCCAGGGCTGCTCCTACGAGCAGTACTTC
- TRBJ2-5 many TRBV5-1 CASSLLSYLETQYF TGCGCCAGCAGCTTGCTTAGCTATTTGGAGACCCAGTACTTC
TRBD1 TRBJ2-5 many TRBV7-9 CASSLEEDRGKTQYF TGTGCCAGCAGCTTAGAGGAGGACAGGGGAAAGACCCAGTACTTC
- TRBJ1-5 many TRBV6-1 CASSQLTGNQPQHF TGTGCCAGCAGTCAGCTAACAGGGAATCAGCCCCAGCATTTT
- TRBJ1-1 many TRBV10-3 CAISESTGGTEAFF TGTGCCATCAGTGAGTCGACGGGTGGCACTGAAGCTTTCTTT
TRBD1 TRBJ2-7 many TRBV3-1 CASSQLGTAAYEQYF TGTGCCAGCAGCCAACTCGGGACAGCCGCCTACGAGCAGTACTTC
TRBD1 TRBJ2-2 many TRBV6-2/TRBV6-3 CASSYRQGAQNTGELFF TGTGCCAGCAGTTATAGGCAGGGGGCGCAGAACACCGGGGAGCTGTTTTTT
- TRBJ2-5 many TRBV11-2 CASSFPQDLRLSETQYF TGTGCCAGCAGCTTCCCGCAAGACCTTCGACTTAGTGAGACCCAGTACTTC
TRBD1 TRBJ2-7 few TRBV5-1 CASSLAGDRDSDEQYF TGCGCCAGCAGCTTGGCCGGGGACAGGGATAGCGACGAGCAGTACTTC